This T cell receptor beta chain is from a study of T cell changes during pregnancy in multiple sclerosis. Data came from immunoSEQ multiplex PCR; TCRdb stores just in-frame clones and leaves some out. The data contain about 38,000 clones, 94% of them singletons. The germline V and J ends were trimmed by 7 bases and 4 bases, with 13 bases remaining between them. Germline CDR1 and CDR2: MNHNS and SASEGT. The CDR3 length is 13 residues. The clonotype comes from a female donor with multiple sclerosis, enrolled in a pregnancy study. The sample consisted of CD4+ T cells from peripheral blood mononuclear cells, taken in the second trimester of pregnancy. This chain joins TRBV6-1 and TRBJ1-1, with D maybe TRBD1 (6 bases). The CDR3 DNA follows: TGTGCCAGCAATCAGGACAGCCGCACTGAAGCTTTCTTT. Protein product: CASNQDSRTEAFF.